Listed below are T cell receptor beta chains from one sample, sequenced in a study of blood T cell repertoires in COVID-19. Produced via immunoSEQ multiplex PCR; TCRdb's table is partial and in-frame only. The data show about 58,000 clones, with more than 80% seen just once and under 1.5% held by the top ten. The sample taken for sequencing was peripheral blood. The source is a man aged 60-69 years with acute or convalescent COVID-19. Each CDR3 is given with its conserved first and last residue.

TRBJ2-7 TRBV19 CASSINREYEQYF
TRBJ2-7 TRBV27 CASSRQPQGTDEQYF
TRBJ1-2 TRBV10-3 CAISESGQSEAYTF
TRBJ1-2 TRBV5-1 CASSLGQGIDGYTF
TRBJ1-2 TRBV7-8 CASSPSGGFYTF
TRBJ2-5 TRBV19 CASSMSTDKGETQYF
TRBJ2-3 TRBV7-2 CASNLAGGPGMTQYF
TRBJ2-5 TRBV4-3 CASSKSGGRRGAGSQETQYF
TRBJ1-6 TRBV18 CASSPQTDRINSPLHF
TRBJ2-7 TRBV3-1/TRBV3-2 CASSPLPGTGSYEQYF
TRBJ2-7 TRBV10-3 CAISSSGTSGSSNEQYF
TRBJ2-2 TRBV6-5 CASSSFFGELFF
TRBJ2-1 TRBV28 CASKGGQGINEQFF
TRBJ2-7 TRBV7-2 CASSLGAAISYEQYF
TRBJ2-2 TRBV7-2 CASTGTSGRPSGGELFF
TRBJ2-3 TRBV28 CASSFVAGTDTQYF
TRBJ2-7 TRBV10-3 CAIREGLAGKNEQYF
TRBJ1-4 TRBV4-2 CASSQAKDNAEKLFF
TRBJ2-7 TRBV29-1 CSVEGRIGQGSGWEQYF
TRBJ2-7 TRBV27 CASSLSYEQYF
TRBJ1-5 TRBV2 CASSDDRAGSNQPQHF
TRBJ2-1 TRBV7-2 CASSPASGSHGGYNEQFF
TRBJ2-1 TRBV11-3 CASSVSGNPGDEQFF
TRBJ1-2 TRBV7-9 CASSLIRGSGSYTF
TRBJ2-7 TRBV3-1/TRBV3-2 CASSQGGLAGSLKEQYF
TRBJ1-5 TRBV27 CASKEGAGNQPQHF
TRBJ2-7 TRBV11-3 CASSLVRTSDEQYF
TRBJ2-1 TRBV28 CASSILGASYNEQFF